This TCR beta chain is from a study of blood T cell repertoires in COVID-19. The assay was immunoSEQ multiplex PCR, and TCRdb's table has in-frame clones only and misses some. Of around 180,000 clones in the sample, under 85% are singletons; the top ten hold 17%. CDR3 length equals 13 residues. The ends were cut back, 5 bases at V and 7 bases at J, with 14 bases in the middle. Sequenced material: peripheral blood. This clonotype was sampled from a man aged 55 to 70 with active or convalescent COVID-19. This chain joins TRBV12-3 or TRBV12-4 and TRBJ1-2; perhaps TRBD1 as D (6 bases). Here the CDR3 reads CASSPARGSGYTF. The CDR3 nucleotides are TGTGCCAGCAGTCCGGCCAGGGGTAGTGGCTACACCTTC.